In this sample, the clone carrying this T cell receptor (beta chain) turned up once. Its antigen is not known. Assay: immunoSEQ multiplex PCR; the TCRdb copy retains only in-frame clones and omits some. Of roughly 1,200 clones listed, approximately 80% are singletons. This sample is part of a study of chemoradiotherapy in HPV16-positive cancers. Study conclusions and caveats: The functional HPV-specific definition rests on just two HPV16-positive patients. During treatment, candidate HPV-specific clones and E7-related motifs expanded in tumor.

The germline V gene encodes CDR1 SEHNR and CDR2 FQNEAQ (reference sequence). The V and J ends lost 1 base and 2 bases respectively, with 9 bases between them. The CDR3 runs to 16 residues. This sample comprised tumor tissue, obtained from a patient who underwent chemoradiotherapy. This TCR came from a human donor with HPV-associated anogenital cancer. The chain carries TRBV7-9 and TRBJ2-6; D is ambiguous. This CDR3 is CASSLGAPTGANVLTF. In DNA form, the CDR3 reads TGTGCCAGCAGCTTAGGTGCACCCACTGGGGCCAACGTCCTGACTTTC. The entire variable domain, with the rest obtained from reference TRBV7-9 and TRBJ2-6, is as follows: DTGVSQNPRHKITKRGQNVTFRCDPISEHNRLYWYRQTLGQGPEFLTYFQNEAQLEKSRLLSDRFSAERPKGSFSTLEIQRTEQGDSAMYLCASSLGAPTGANVLTFGAGSRLTVL.